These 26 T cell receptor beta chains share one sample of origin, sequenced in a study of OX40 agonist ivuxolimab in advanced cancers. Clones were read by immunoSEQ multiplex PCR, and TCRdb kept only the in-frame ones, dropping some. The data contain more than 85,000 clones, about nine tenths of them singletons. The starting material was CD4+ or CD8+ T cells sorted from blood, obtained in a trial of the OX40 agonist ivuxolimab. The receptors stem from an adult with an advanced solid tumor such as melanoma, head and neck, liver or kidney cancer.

CDR3 nucleotides: TGTGCCAGCAGCTTAGGAGGGACTGGGGCCAACGTCCTGACTTTC. Protein product: CASSLGGTGANVLTF. The chain links TRBV7-2 to TRBJ2-6, with TRBD2 as a possible D gene (5 bases). Trimming left V 1 base short and J 2 bases short, with 6 bases between. This CDR3 region has 15 residues. Germline V gives CDR1 SGHTA, CDR2 FQGNSA. Filled out from reference TRBV7-2 and TRBJ2-6, the complete variable domain reads GAGVSQSPSNKVTEKGKDVELRCDPISGHTALYWYRQSLGQGLEFLIYFQGNSAPDKSGLPSDRFSAERTGGSVSTLTIQRTQQEDSAVYLCASSLGGTGANVLTFGAGSRLTVL.

The DNA of the CDR3 is TGTGCCAGCTACCTAGGTGATACGCAGTATTTT. Its translation: CASYLGDTQYF. V gene TRBV7-9 combines with J gene TRBJ2-3; no clear D. This CDR3 region has 11 residues. The V gene lost 8 bases and the J gene lost 6 bases, with 9 bases spanning the gap. The germline CDR1 and CDR2 sequences are SEHNR and FQNEAQ (reference sequence).

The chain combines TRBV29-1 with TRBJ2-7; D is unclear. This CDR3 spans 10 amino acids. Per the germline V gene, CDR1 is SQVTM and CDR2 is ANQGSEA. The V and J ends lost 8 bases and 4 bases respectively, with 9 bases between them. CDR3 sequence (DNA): TGCAGCCTAACTTGTTACGAGCAGTACTTC. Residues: CSLTCYEQYF.

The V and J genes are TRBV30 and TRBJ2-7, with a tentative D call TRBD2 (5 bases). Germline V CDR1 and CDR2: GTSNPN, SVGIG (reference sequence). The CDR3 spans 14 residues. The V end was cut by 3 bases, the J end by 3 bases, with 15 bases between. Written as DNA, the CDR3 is TGTGCCTGGAGCACGAAAGAGGGAATCTACGAGCAGTACTTC. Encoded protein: CAWSTKEGIYEQYF.

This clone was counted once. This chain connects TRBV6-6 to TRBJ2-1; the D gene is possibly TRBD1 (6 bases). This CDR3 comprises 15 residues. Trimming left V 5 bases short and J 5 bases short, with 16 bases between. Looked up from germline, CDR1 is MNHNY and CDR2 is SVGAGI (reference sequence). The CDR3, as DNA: TGTGCCAGCAGTCCTACAGGGCGCATGAACAATGAGCAGTTCTTC. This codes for CASSPTGRMNNEQFF.

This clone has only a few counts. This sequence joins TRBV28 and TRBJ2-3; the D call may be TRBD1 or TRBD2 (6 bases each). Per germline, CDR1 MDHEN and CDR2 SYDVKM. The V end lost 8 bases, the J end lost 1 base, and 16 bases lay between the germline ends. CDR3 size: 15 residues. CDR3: CASLPQGLGTDTQYF. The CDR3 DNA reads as TGTGCCAGCCTACCACAGGGACTGGGCACAGATACGCAGTATTTT.

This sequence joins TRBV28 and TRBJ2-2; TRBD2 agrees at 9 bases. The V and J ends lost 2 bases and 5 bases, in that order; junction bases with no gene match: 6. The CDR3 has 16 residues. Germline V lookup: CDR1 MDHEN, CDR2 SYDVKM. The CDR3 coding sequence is TGTGCCAGCAGTTTAGTGAGCGGGAGGTATACCGGGGAGCTGTTTTTT. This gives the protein CASSLVSGRYTGELFF. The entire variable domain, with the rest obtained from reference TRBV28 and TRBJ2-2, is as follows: DVKVTQSSRYLVKRTGEKVFLECVQDMDHENMFWYRQDPGLGLRLIYFSYDVKMKEKGDIPEGYSVSREKKERFSLILESASTNQTSMYLCASSLVSGRYTGELFFGEGSRLTVL.

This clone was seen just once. CDR3: CASSSIRQGTYEQYF. DNA for the CDR3: TGTGCCAGCAGCTCAATCCGACAGGGCACCTACGAGCAGTACTTC. The rearrangement links TRBV5-6 to TRBJ2-7, with 7 bases that match TRBD1. Germline V lookup: CDR1 SGHDT, CDR2 YYEEEE. This CDR3 is 15 amino acids long. After removal of 3 bases from V and 2 bases from J, the junction contained 8 bases not matched to a gene.

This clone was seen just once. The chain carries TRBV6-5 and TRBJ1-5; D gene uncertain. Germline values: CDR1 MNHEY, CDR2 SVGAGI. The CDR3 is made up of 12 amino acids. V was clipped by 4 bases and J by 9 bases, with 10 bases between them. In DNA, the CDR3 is TGTGCCAGCAGTTCCCGCAGTGGGCCCCAGCATTTT. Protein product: CASSSRSGPQHF.

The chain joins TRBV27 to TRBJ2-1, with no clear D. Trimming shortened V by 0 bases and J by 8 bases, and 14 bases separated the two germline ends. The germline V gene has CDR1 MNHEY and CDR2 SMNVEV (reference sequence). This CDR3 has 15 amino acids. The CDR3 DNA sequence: TGTGCCAGCAGTTTATCTTGGACGCTGAGAGATGAGCAGTTCTTC. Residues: CASSLSWTLRDEQFF.

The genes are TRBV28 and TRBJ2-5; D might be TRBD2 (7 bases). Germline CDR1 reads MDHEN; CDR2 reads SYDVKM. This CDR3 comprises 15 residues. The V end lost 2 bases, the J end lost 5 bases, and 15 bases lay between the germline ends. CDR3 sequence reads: CASSLGGGARETQYF. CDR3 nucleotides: TGTGCCAGCAGTTTAGGCGGGGGCGCGAGGGAGACCCAGTACTTC.

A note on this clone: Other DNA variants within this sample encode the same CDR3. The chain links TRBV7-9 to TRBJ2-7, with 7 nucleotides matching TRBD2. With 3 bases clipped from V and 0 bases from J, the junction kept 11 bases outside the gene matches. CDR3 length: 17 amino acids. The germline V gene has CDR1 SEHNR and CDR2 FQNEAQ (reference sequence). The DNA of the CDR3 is TGTGCCAGCAGCTTCGAGACCGTCGGGAGGTTCTCCTACGAGCAGTACTTC. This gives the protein CASSFETVGRFSYEQYF.

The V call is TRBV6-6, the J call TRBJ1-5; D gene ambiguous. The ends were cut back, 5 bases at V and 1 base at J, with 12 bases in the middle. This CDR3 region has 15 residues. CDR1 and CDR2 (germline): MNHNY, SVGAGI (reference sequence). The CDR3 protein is CASSDAGLSNQPQHF. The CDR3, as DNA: TGTGCCAGCAGTGACGCAGGTTTAAGCAATCAGCCCCAGCATTTT.

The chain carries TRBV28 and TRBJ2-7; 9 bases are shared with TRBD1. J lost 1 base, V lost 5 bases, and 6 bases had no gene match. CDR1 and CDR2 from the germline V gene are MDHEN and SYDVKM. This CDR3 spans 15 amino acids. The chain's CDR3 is CASSMTGTGSYEQYF. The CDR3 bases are TGTGCCAGCAGTATGACCGGGACAGGGTCCTACGAGCAGTACTTC.

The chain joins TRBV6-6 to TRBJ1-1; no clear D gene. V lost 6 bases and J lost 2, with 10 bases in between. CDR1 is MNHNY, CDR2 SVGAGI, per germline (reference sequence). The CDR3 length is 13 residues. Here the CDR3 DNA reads TGTGCCAGCAGAATCTCCGGAAACACTGAAGCTTTCTTT. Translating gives CASRISGNTEAFF.

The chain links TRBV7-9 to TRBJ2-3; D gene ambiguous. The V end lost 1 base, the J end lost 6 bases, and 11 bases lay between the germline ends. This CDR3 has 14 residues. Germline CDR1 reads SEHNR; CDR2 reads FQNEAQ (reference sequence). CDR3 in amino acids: CASSLGPTPDTQYF. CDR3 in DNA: TGTGCCAGCAGCTTAGGTCCCACCCCGGATACGCAGTATTTT.

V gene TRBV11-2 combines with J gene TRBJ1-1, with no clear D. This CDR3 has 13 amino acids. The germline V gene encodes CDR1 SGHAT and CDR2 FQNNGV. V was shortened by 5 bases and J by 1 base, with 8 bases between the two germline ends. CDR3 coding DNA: TGTGCCAGCAGCCTAGCCAAGAACACTGAAGCTTTCTTT. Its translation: CASSLAKNTEAFF.

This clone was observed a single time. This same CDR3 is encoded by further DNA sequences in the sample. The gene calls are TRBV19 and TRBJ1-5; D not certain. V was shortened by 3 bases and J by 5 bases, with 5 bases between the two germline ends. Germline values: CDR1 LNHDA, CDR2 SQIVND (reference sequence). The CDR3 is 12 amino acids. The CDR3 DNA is TGTGCCAGTAGTATCCGGGATCAGCCCCAGCATTTT. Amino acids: CASSIRDQPQHF.

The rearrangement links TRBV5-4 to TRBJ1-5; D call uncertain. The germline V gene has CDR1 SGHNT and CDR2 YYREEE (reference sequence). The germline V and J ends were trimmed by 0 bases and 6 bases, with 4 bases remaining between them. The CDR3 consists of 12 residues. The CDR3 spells CASSLVGQPQHF. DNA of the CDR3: TGTGCCAGCAGCTTGGTGGGTCAGCCCCAGCATTTT.

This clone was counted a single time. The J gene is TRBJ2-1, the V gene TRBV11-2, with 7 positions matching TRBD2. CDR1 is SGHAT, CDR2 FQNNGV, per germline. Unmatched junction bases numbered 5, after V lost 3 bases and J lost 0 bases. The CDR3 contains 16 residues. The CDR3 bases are TGTGCCAGCAGCTTGGGGACGGGGGGCTCCTACAATGAGCAGTTCTTC. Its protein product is CASSLGTGGSYNEQFF.

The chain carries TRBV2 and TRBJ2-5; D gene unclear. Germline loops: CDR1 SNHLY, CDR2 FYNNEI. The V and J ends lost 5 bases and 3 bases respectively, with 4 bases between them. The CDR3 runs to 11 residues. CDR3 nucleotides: TGTGCCAGCAGTACCGAAGAGACCCAGTACTTC. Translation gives CASSTEETQYF.

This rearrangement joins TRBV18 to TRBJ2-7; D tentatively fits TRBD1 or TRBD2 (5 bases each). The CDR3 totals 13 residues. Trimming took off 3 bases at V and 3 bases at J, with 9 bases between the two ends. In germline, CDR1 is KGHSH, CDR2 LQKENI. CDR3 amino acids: CASSPTADYEQYF. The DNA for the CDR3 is TGTGCCAGCTCACCGACAGCGGACTACGAGCAGTACTTC.

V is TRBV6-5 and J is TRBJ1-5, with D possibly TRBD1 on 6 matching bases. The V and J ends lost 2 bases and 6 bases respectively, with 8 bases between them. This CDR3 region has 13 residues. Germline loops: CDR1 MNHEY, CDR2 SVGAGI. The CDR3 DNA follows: TGTGCCAGCAGTTACGACAGGACTCAGCCCCAGCATTTT. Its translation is CASSYDRTQPQHF.

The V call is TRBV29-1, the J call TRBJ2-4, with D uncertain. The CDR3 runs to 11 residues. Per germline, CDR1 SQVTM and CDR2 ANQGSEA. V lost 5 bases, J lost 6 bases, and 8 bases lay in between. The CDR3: CSVTKLNIQYF. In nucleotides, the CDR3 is TGCAGCGTTACCAAGTTAAACATTCAGTACTTC.

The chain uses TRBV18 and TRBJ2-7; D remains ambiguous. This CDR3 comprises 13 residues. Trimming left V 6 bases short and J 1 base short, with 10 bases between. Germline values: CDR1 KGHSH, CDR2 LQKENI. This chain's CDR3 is CASSGIGSYEQYF. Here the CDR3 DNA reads TGTGCCAGCTCGGGGATAGGGTCCTACGAGCAGTACTTC. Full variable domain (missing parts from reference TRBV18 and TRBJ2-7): NAGVMQNPRHLVRRRGQEARLRCSPMKGHSHVYWYRQLPEEGLKFMVYLQKENIIDESGMPKERFSAEFPKEGPSILRIQQVVRGDSAAYFCASSGIGSYEQYFGPGTRLTVT.

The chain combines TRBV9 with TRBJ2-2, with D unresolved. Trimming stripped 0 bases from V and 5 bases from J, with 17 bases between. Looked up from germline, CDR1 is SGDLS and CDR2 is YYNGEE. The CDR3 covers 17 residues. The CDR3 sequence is CASSVGEGYLVTGELFF. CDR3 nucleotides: TGTGCCAGCAGCGTAGGAGAAGGGTACTTGGTTACCGGGGAGCTGTTTTTT.